This T cell receptor beta chain was identified during a study of T cell responses to AZD1222 COVID-19 vaccine. Points from the study as a whole: Per reports, nearly half of all spike-specific TCRs target regions that are unmutated in variants.

TCRdb keeps only in-frame clones here, not all; method: immunoSEQ multiplex PCR. The sample includes around 200,000 clones, 94% of them seen just once. Some second doses came at about 4 weeks and others at about 12 weeks; these were pooled. Germline assignment: CDR1 SGHTA and CDR2 FQGNSA. The CDR3 is made up of 15 amino acids. J was trimmed by 4 bases and V by 1 base; bases with no gene match: 5. Note on this clone: Its antigen remains unknown.

The J gene is TRBJ1-1, the V gene TRBV7-2, with 8 positions matching TRBD1. Sequenced material: peripheral blood, taken 28 days after the second AZD1222 dose. The source of this sequence is an adult who received the AZD1222 COVID-19 vaccine. CDR3 amino acids: CASSLGGTGGTEAFF. The CDR3, as DNA: TGTGCCAGCAGCTTAGGGGGCACAGGGGGCACTGAAGCTTTCTTT.